This TCR beta chain was sequenced during a study of long-term antiretroviral therapy in people with HIV. Sequencing used immunoSEQ v3.0 at survey level. Sequencing had a target that covered roughly 40,000-55,000 T-cell genomes per sample. Using immunoSEQ multiplex PCR, the repertoire was profiled, and TCRdb retains in-frame clones only, with some absent. The sample carries under 15,000 clones, roughly 88% recorded once. The study, taken as a whole, reports: Clonal populations expanded prior to ART predominated within the repertoire at all time points. Transplant donor controls retained higher diversity, though diversity increased after ART.

A remark on this clone: Its specificity is not known.

The cryopreserved samples used held about 0.95-10 million PBMC prior to extraction of DNA. Sequencing was performed on unsorted PBMCs, taken 6.2 years after starting antiretroviral therapy. The origin of this receptor is a man in his forties with HIV.

The CDR3 DNA reads as TGTGCCAGCAGCTTAGGCTCCCTCCCCGGACAGACCTACGAGCAGTACTTC. Its protein is CASSLGSLPGQTYEQYF. The rearrangement uses TRBV11-3 and TRBJ2-7; D is possibly TRBD1 (6 bases). Trimming removed 1 base at V and 2 bases at J, with 18 bases between. Germline V gene data show CDR1 as SGHNT and CDR2 as YENEEA. The CDR3 is 17 amino acids.